One sample yielded the 17 T cell receptor beta chains listed below, sequenced in a study of identical twins. TCRdb redid the calling of the 5' RACE reads with MiXCR, one entry per CDR3 protein. Of around 490,000 distinct CDR3 sequences listed, around an eighth are singletons. These records were also assigned to another study, of yellow fever vaccine responses in identical twins.

Sequencing was done on a sample of CD4+ T cells sorted from blood. The receptors come from a woman aged 18-29 years in good health.

The chain carries TRBV7-9 and TRBJ1-4; TRBD1 agrees at 9 bases. The CDR3 totals 17 residues. V trimming: 5 bases; J trimming: 5 bases; junction bases outside the gene matches: 12. Per the germline V gene, CDR1 is SEHNR and CDR2 is FQNEAQ (reference sequence). In DNA, the CDR3 is TGTGCCAGCAGCCGATTAACAGGGGGCTGGCGCAATGAAAAACTGTTTTTT. It encodes CASSRLTGGWRNEKLFF.

In this sample, this clonotype turned up a few times. The chain carries TRBV27 and TRBJ2-1, with 7 bases identical to TRBD2. Germline CDR1 MNHEY, CDR2 SMNVEV (reference sequence). CDR3 length equals 16 residues. V trimming: 6 bases; J trimming: 1 base; junction bases outside the gene matches: 9. The CDR3 DNA reads as TGTGCCAGCAGCCCCCTAACTAGCGTTTCCTACAATGAGCAGTTCTTC. Translation: CASSPLTSVSYNEQFF.

This clonotype was counted only a few times. The chain is built from TRBV6-1 and TRBJ1-6; tentative D call: TRBD1 (5 bases). Trimming shortened V by 6 bases and J by 9 bases, and 15 bases separated the two germline ends. The CDR3 loop spans 14 amino acids. Germline loops: CDR1 MNHNS, CDR2 SASEGT. DNA of the CDR3: TGTGCCAGCAGGAGTGGGGGTCTAGGTTCACCCCTCCACTTT. Translating gives CASRSGGLGSPLHF.

The CDR3 region has the DNA TGTGCCAGCAGGACCGGGACGACAGCCTACGAGCAGTACTTC. Translating gives CASRTGTTAYEQYF. V and J are TRBV12-3 or TRBV12-4 and TRBJ2-7; D possibly matches TRBD1 or TRBD2 (5 bases each). The CDR3 spans 14 residues. The V gene lost 6 bases and the J gene lost 2 bases, with 14 bases spanning the gap.

This chain connects TRBV27 to TRBJ2-2; D might be TRBD1 (7 bases). The V and J ends lost 4 bases and 4 bases respectively, with 10 bases between them. Germline V gene lookup returns CDR1 MNHEY and CDR2 SMNVEV (reference sequence). The CDR3 loop spans 14 amino acids. The CDR3 DNA follows: TGTGCCAGCAGTTGGCAGGGGGGCACCGGGGAGCTGTTTTTT. Protein sequence: CASSWQGGTGELFF.

The chain joins TRBV6-5 to TRBJ1-1; D is uncertain. The CDR3 loop spans 13 amino acids. Per germline, CDR1 MNHEY and CDR2 SVGAGI. V shed 4 bases and J shed 2 bases, with 8 bases lying between them. The DNA of the CDR3 is TGTGCCAGCAGTTTTCTGGCAAACACTGAAGCTTTCTTT. Its protein is CASSFLANTEAFF.

This clonotype was seen a few times. The chain combines TRBV3-1 with TRBJ2-4; a weak D match, TRBD1 (5 bases). Between the trimmed V and J ends, which lost 1 base and 11 bases, there was a span of 21 bases. The length of the CDR3 is 16 residues. Germline V gene sequence: CDR1 LGHDT, CDR2 YNNKEL (reference sequence). The CDR3 bases are TGTGCCAGCAGCCAAGTCCCAGTCGGACAAAGAAGGGTTCAGTACTTC. This codes for CASSQVPVGQRRVQYF.

This clonotype has just one count. The genes are TRBV14 and TRBJ1-2; the D gene is possibly TRBD1 (6 bases). The CDR3 loop spans 14 amino acids. The V end lost 3 bases, the J end lost 8 bases, and 16 bases lay between the germline ends. Germline V CDR1 and CDR2: SGHDN, FVKESK. CDR3 amino acids: CASSHKTGLGGYTF. The CDR3 DNA is TGTGCCAGCAGCCACAAAACAGGGTTGGGCGGCTACACCTTC.

This clonotype was recorded at least ten times. The chain joins TRBV30 to TRBJ2-1; D unresolved. V was pared by 4 bases and J by 4 bases, with 8 bases between. CDR1 is GTSNPN, CDR2 SVGIG, per germline (reference sequence). The CDR3 has 12 residues. The CDR3 spells CAWKGIYNEQFF. CDR3 bases: TGTGCCTGGAAGGGCATATACAATGAGCAGTTCTTC.

This clonotype appeared a few times. V is TRBV10-3 and J is TRBJ1-2; D is undetermined. The V gene's germline CDR1 is ENHRY and CDR2 SYGVKD. There are 13 residues in the CDR3. V dropped 0 bases and J dropped 10 bases, with 12 bases sitting between them. CDR3 DNA sequence: TGTGCCATCAGTGAGTCGAAGGGCCAGTACTACACCTTC. Translation gives CAISESKGQYYTF.

This clonotype occurred a few times. The chain uses TRBV4-2 and TRBJ2-1; no definite D call. This CDR3 is built from 12 residues. Trimming shortened V by 3 bases and J by 8 bases, and 8 bases separated the two germline ends. Germline V gives CDR1 LGHNA, CDR2 YNFKEQ. The CDR3 is CASSQYADEQFF. The CDR3 region has the DNA TGTGCCAGCAGCCAGTACGCGGATGAGCAGTTCTTC.

The V gene is TRBV6-2 or TRBV6-3, the J gene TRBJ2-1, with TRBD2 as a possible D gene (7 bases). V lost 7 bases to trimming and J lost 1 base, with 29 bases between them. This CDR3 comprises 20 residues. Germline values: CDR1 MNHEY, CDR2 SVGEGT. CDR3 residues: CASTHRSSGAIGGSYNEQFF. The CDR3, as DNA: TGTGCCAGCACTCACAGGTCTAGCGGAGCCATAGGGGGTTCCTACAATGAGCAGTTCTTC.

The V gene is TRBV24-1, the J gene TRBJ2-5; TRBD1 might be the D (6 bases). Trimming removed 0 bases from V and 5 bases from J, with 9 bases in between. The CDR3 is 14 amino acids. CDR1 is KGHDR, CDR2 SFDVKD, per germline. The CDR3, as DNA: TGTGCCACCAGTGATTTGGGGCAGGGGGAGACCCAGTACTTC. It codes for CATSDLGQGETQYF.

This chain joins TRBV19 and TRBJ1-1; no firm D call. There are 17 residues in the CDR3. V lost 6 bases, J lost 3 bases, and 23 bases lay in between. Germline V gene data show CDR1 as LNHDA and CDR2 as SQIVND (reference sequence). DNA of the CDR3: TGTGCCAGTAGCCAAATCAAAAAGACCCTGGGTGACACTGAAGCTTTCTTT. It translates to CASSQIKKTLGDTEAFF.

The chain couples TRBV20-1 to TRBJ2-2, with TRBD2 matching 8 bases. Per germline, CDR1 DFQATT and CDR2 SNEGSKA (reference sequence). The V gene end was trimmed by 6 bases and the J gene end by 0 bases; junction bases not matched to a gene: 9. The CDR3 contains 16 residues. CDR3 loop: CSAIAGGRSNTGELFF. CDR3 coding DNA: TGCAGTGCAATCGCCGGCGGGAGGTCGAACACCGGGGAGCTGTTTTTT.

This clonotype was seen only a few times. The chain couples TRBV2 to TRBJ2-7; 8 bases agree with TRBD1. The CDR3 totals 15 residues. The ends lost 4 bases at V and 5 bases at J; junction bases unmatched: 10. Germline V gene sequence: CDR1 SNHLY, CDR2 FYNNEI. This CDR3 is CASSARGRQSHEQYF. Here the CDR3 DNA reads TGTGCCAGCAGTGCCAGGGGGCGGCAGTCTCACGAGCAGTACTTC.

This clonotype was detected a few times. The rearrangement links TRBV20-1 to TRBJ1-1; no definite D call. Looked up from germline, CDR1 is DFQATT and CDR2 is SNEGSKA (reference sequence). Trimming cost V 6 bases and J 3 bases, with 8 bases left between them. The CDR3 sequence is 11 residues long. CDR3 loop: CSAVADTEAFF. CDR3 coding DNA: TGCAGTGCCGTAGCCGACACTGAAGCTTTCTTT.